This TCR beta chain was found in a study of blood T cell repertoires in COVID-19. Turning to the study itself: Collection of acute and convalescent COVID-19 samples took place in the United States, Italy and Spain.

There are 16 residues in the CDR3. Germline-derived CDR1 and CDR2 are LGHNT and FRNRAP. V was trimmed by 0 bases and J by 6 bases, leaving 18 bases between them. The assay was immunoSEQ multiplex PCR, and TCRdb's table has in-frame clones only and misses some. The sample includes about 64,000 clones, about 88% of them seen just once. What was sequenced was peripheral blood. This clonotype was obtained from a man between 65 and 85 years old with acute or convalescent COVID-19. J is TRBJ2-7 and V is TRBV12-5; D is perhaps TRBD2 (6 bases). The CDR3 is CASGLVLEERGTEQYF. Here the CDR3 DNA reads TGTGCTAGTGGTTTGGTACTGGAGGAACGGGGGACCGAGCAGTACTTC.